The rows below give T cell receptor beta chains drawn from one sample of a study of Ad26.COV2.S vaccination and SARS-CoV-2 variants. Libraries were prepared by immunoSEQ multiplex PCR; TCRdb keeps only in-frame clonotypes and omits some of them. The sample has around 7,300 clones; less than 90% are singletons. Source: peripheral blood, taken after recovery from COVID-19. All receptors derive from a human donor who had recovered from COVID-19. Each CDR3 is given with its conserved first and last residue.

V	CDR3
TRBV5-1	CASSLGRARRTDTQYF
TRBV6-2/TRBV6-3	CASSSIPGQIMNTEAFF
TRBV7-8	CASSLAASTVEQFF
TRBV28	CASSSQGARNNSPLHF
TRBV11-3	CASSVGGANEQFF
TRBV4-2	CASSIDGGRVSSPLHF
TRBV4-3	CASSQALASSGNTIYF
TRBV6-5	CASSPRPWEQYF
TRBV5-5	CASRRDGTSGSTYNEQFF
TRBV7-8	CASSWGTVQETQYF
TRBV28	CASSFGGLDGYTF
TRBV3-1/TRBV3-2	CASGDKGGSTEAFF
TRBV7-9	CASSLPGQGETQYF
TRBV5-1	CASSPRPLAGEETQYF
TRBV19	CASSNHGTSGRAKYEQYF
TRBV4-1	CASSQGTVSGNTIYF
TRBV10-2	CASGGGGEGEQFF
TRBV12-3/TRBV12-4	CASSLYTRKQFF
TRBV5-5	CASNLGLAGGPGGELFF
TRBV27	CASSLSWQRTGDGYTF
TRBV5-5	CASNRRGDTDTQYF
TRBV7-2	CASSLPGQPQHF
TRBV5-4	CASSRGTGFGEKLFF
TRBV11-3	CASSLHASNIQYF
TRBV2	CASSEAGAGELFF
TRBV25-1	CASSEVVGGSGYTF
TRBV4-3	CASSQDSGPRGRYEQYF
TRBV19	CASSSPTTGDETQYF
TRBV6-5	CASSYSKGASYEQYF
TRBV6-5	CASSSDGLGNQPQHF
TRBV6-5	CASSPPGQKNIQYF
TRBV11-2	CASSLAPYEQYF
TRBV2	CASGRDPSTDTQYF
TRBV4-2	CASSQARTGGTEAFF
TRBV15	CATLGGPKDGYTF
TRBV7-8	CASSPDAYSGANVLTF
TRBV2	CASSERDSGVRAFF
TRBV11-2	CASSSRTPEASYEQYF
TRBV9	CASSVVPGNTIYF
TRBV4-2	CASSPSGTVTREAFF